This T cell receptor beta chain emerged from a study of blood T cell repertoires in COVID-19. V was pared by 5 bases and J by 4 bases, with 11 bases between. The CDR3 has 13 amino acids. Clones were read by immunoSEQ multiplex PCR, and TCRdb kept only the in-frame ones, dropping some. The sample has approximately 210,000 clones; around four fifths are singletons. The specimen was peripheral blood. This receptor was taken from a man aged 60-69 years with COVID-19, enrolled during active disease. The V call is TRBV12-3 or TRBV12-4, the J call TRBJ1-2; D remains ambiguous. CDR3: CASSGKRFYGYTF. CDR3 sequence (DNA): TGTGCCAGCAGTGGGAAGCGGTTCTATGGCTACACCTTC.